The 12 T cell receptor beta chains given below trace back to one sample, sequenced in a study of beta chain features in type 1 diabetes. The study, taken as a whole, reports: Within each of all four CD4+ subsets, Type 1 diabetes patients had TCRB CDR3s that were moderately but significantly shorter.

No cognate antigen is known for these TCRs. Expressed TCRB transcripts were sequenced, since all the RNA that had been isolated was reverse transcribed. Sequencing used immunoSEQ multiplex PCR; TCRdb keeps in-frame clones, though not all of them. This sample has roughly 730,000 clones, with about an eighth found just once. The sequenced sample was naive CD4+ T cells from blood. The receptors stem from a young man with type 1 diabetes.

This chain joins TRBV7-6 and TRBJ2-3; tentatively, D is TRBD1 (6 bases). The CDR3 contains 14 residues. Per the germline V gene, CDR1 is SGHVS and CDR2 is FNYEAQ. V lost 1 base, J lost 1 base, and 6 bases lay in between. The CDR3 bases are TGTGCCAGCAGCTTAGGACAGGGCACAGATACGCAGTATTTT. Translating gives CASSLGQGTDTQYF.

The chain recombines TRBV28 with TRBJ2-3; D is possibly TRBD2 (6 bases). CDR3 length equals 14 residues. From germline, CDR1 is MDHEN and CDR2 SYDVKM. V lost 10 bases to trimming and J lost 2 bases, with 16 bases between them. CDR3 in DNA: TGTGCCACCAGGAGGGGCGTCCCCACAGATACGCAGTATTTT. This sequence encodes CATRRGVPTDTQYF.

This clone has just a few counts. This CDR3 is also generated by other DNA sequences in the sample. The V call is TRBV7-9, the J call TRBJ2-7; D call uncertain. Germline CDR1 is SEHNR and CDR2 is FQNEAQ (reference sequence). Trimming stripped 3 bases from V and 1 base from J, with 4 bases between. The CDR3 contains 12 residues. CDR3 sequence (DNA): TGTGCCAGCAGCTTGGTGTCCTACGAGCAGTACTTC. Protein product: CASSLVSYEQYF.

This clone showed up just a few times. The rearrangement uses TRBV10-3 and TRBJ2-7; 10 bases agree with TRBD1. The junction had 4 bases not matched to a gene; V was cut back by 7 bases and J by 1 base. The CDR3 has 14 amino acids. Germline assignment: CDR1 ENHRY and CDR2 SYGVKD. This CDR3 reads CAITGGQGSYEQYF. The DNA of the CDR3 is TGTGCCATCACAGGGGGACAGGGGTCCTACGAGCAGTACTTC.

The table lists this clone with a few counts. The V call is TRBV15, the J call TRBJ2-7; 9 bases agree with TRBD2. The junction had 11 bases not matched to a gene; V was cut back by 3 bases and J by 5 bases. In germline, CDR1 is LNHNV, CDR2 YYDKDF (reference sequence). There are 16 residues in the CDR3. The CDR3 sequence: CATSREKSGGTHEQYF. The DNA of the CDR3 is TGTGCCACCAGCAGGGAAAAAAGCGGGGGGACCCACGAGCAGTACTTC.

V is TRBV18 and J is TRBJ2-5; D not certain. This CDR3 has 15 amino acids. The germline gives CDR1 KGHSH, CDR2 LQKENI. V dropped 3 bases and J dropped 2 bases, with 13 bases sitting between them. The chain's CDR3 is CASSPYMTQQETQYF. CDR3 sequence (DNA): TGTGCCAGCTCACCCTATATGACACAACAAGAGACCCAGTACTTC.

The V gene is TRBV29-1, the J gene TRBJ1-1; D uncertain. This CDR3 contains 13 residues. Deletions cut 5 bases from V and 0 bases from J, with 10 bases between. CDR1 is SQVTM and CDR2 is ANQGSEA in the germline V gene. CDR3 DNA: TGCAGCGTTAACGGGGAGCTGAACACTGAAGCTTTCTTT. The encoded protein is CSVNGELNTEAFF.

This clone has just a few counts. This chain uses TRBV5-4 with TRBJ2-1; TRBD1 might be the D (5 bases). The CDR3 extends over 12 amino acids. Germline CDR1 and CDR2: SGHNT and YYREEE (reference sequence). V was cut by 1 base and J by 9 bases, with 8 bases left in between. DNA for the CDR3: TGTGCCAGCAGCTTGACAGGACCTGAGCAGTTCTTC. This codes for CASSLTGPEQFF.

The V gene is TRBV4-1, the J gene TRBJ1-6; perhaps TRBD1 as D (6 bases). Germline V gives CDR1 MGHRA, CDR2 YSYEKL. Trimming left V 1 base short and J 0 bases short, with 13 bases between. This CDR3 is built from 18 residues. CDR3 sequence reads: CASSQVSQGFSYNSPLHF. DNA for the CDR3: TGCGCCAGCAGCCAAGTTTCGCAGGGGTTCTCCTATAATTCACCCCTCCACTTT.

The chain recombines TRBV29-1 with TRBJ2-1; the D is unclear. V was pared by 3 bases and J by 3 bases, with 12 bases between. The CDR3 covers 14 residues. Germline V gene lookup returns CDR1 SQVTM and CDR2 ANQGSEA. The CDR3 sequence is CSVEAVRVYNEQFF. CDR3 DNA sequence: TGCAGCGTTGAGGCGGTCCGAGTCTACAATGAGCAGTTCTTC.

This clone came up a few times. The sample contains more than one DNA sequence encoding this CDR3. The chain links TRBV18 to TRBJ1-1; D unclear. V lost 0 bases to trimming and J lost 0 bases, with 8 bases between them. Germline lookup yields CDR1 KGHSH and CDR2 LQKENI. The CDR3 has 15 amino acids. CDR3 protein: CASSPPGSLNTEAFF. The CDR3 DNA follows: TGTGCCAGCTCACCACCCGGCAGTTTGAACACTGAAGCTTTCTTT.

The rearrangement links TRBV7-9 to TRBJ1-1, with TRBD1 matching over 7 bases. The germline gives CDR1 SEHNR, CDR2 FQNEAQ (reference sequence). There are 18 residues in the CDR3. The ends lost 5 bases at V and 3 bases at J; junction bases unmatched: 18. The CDR3 DNA reads as TGTGCCAGCAGCCCAGGGGGAGCAGGGGCAAGGGCATACACTGAAGCTTTCTTT. It codes for CASSPGGAGARAYTEAFF.